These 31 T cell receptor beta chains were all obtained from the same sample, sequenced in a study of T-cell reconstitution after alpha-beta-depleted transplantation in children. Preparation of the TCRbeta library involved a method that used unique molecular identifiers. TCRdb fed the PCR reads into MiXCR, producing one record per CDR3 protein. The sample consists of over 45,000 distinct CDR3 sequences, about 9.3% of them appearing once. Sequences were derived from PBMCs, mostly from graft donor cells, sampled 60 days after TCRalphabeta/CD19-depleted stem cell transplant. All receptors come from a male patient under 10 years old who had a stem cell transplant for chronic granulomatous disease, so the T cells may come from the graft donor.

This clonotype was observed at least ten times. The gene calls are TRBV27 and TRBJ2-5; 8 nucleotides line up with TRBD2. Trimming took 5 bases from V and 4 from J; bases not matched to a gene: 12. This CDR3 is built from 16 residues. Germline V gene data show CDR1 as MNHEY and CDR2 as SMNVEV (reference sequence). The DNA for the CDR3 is TGTGCCAGCAGTCACCGGCTCGGGACTAGTAGAGAGACCCAGTACTTC. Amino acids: CASSHRLGTSRETQYF.

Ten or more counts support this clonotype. The CDR3 reads CASSLTSSEQFF. The CDR3 coding sequence is TGTGCCAGCAGTTTAACCAGTTCTGAGCAGTTCTTC. The J gene is TRBJ2-1, the V gene TRBV16, with D unresolved. The length of the CDR3 is 12 residues. V lost 6 bases and J 9 bases, leaving 12 bases between the germline ends. CDR1 is KGHSY and CDR2 is FQNENV in the germline V gene.

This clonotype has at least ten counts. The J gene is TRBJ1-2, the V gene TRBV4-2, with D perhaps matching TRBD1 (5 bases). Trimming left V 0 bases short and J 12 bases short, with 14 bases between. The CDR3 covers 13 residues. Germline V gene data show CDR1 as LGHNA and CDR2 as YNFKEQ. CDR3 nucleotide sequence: TGTGCCAGCAGCCAAGATAAGGGCAGGGAGGACACCTTC. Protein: CASSQDKGREDTF.

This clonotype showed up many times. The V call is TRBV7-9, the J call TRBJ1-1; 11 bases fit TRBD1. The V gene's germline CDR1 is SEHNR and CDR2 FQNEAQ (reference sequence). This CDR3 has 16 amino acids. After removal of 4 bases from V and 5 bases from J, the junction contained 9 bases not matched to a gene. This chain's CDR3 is CASSSRGQGARTEAFF. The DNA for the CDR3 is TGTGCCAGCAGCTCCCGCGGACAGGGGGCACGAACTGAAGCTTTCTTT. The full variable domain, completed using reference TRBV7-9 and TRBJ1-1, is DTGVSQNPRHKITKRGQNVTFRCDPISEHNRLYWYRQTLGQGPEFLTYFQNEAQLEKSRLLSDRFSAERPKGSFSTLEIQRTEQGDSAMYLCASSSRGQGARTEAFFGQGTRLTVV.

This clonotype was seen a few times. CDR3 region: CASSLGQGWDTEAFF. The DNA of the CDR3 is TGTGCCAGCAGCTTAGGACAGGGGTGGGACACTGAAGCTTTCTTT. This chain uses TRBV11-2 with TRBJ1-1; 8 bases are a match to TRBD1. Looked up from germline, CDR1 is SGHAT and CDR2 is FQNNGV. J gave up 3 bases and V 1 base, and 4 bases lay outside the gene matches. CDR3 size: 15 residues. Variable domain in full (rest from reference TRBV11-2 and TRBJ1-1): EAGVAQSPRYKIIEKRQSVAFWCNPISGHATLYWYQQILGQGPKLLIQFQNNGVVDDSQLPKDRFSAERLKGVDSTLKIQPAKLEDSAVYLCASSLGQGWDTEAFFGQGTRLTVV.

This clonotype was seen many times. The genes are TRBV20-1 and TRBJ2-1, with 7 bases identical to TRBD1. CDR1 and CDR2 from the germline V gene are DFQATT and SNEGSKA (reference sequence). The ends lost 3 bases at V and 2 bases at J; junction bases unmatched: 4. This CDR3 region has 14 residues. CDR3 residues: CSARGQTAYNEQFF. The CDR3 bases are TGCAGTGCTAGGGGACAGACGGCCTACAATGAGCAGTTCTTC.

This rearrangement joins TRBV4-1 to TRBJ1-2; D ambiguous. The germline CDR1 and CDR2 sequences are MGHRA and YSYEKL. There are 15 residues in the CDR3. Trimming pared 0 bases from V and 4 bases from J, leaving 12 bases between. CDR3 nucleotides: TGCGCCAGCAGCCAAGATATCGGACCACTCTATGGCTACACCTTC. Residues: CASSQDIGPLYGYTF.

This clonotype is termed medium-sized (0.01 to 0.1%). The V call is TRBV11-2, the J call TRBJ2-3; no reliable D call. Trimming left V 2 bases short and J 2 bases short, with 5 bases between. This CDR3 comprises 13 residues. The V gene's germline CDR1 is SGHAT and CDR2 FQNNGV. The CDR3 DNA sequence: TGTGCCAGCAGCTTAATCCTCACAGATACGCAGTATTTT. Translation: CASSLILTDTQYF. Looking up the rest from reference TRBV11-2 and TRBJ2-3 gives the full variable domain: EAGVAQSPRYKIIEKRQSVAFWCNPISGHATLYWYQQILGQGPKLLIQFQNNGVVDDSQLPKDRFSAERLKGVDSTLKIQPAKLEDSAVYLCASSLILTDTQYFGPGTRLTVL.

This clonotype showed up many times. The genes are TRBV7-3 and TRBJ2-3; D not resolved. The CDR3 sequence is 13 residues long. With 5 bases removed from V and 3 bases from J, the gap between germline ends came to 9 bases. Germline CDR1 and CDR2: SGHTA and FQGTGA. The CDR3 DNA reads TGTGCCAGCAGCCATATACTGACAGATACGCAGTATTTT. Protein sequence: CASSHILTDTQYF.

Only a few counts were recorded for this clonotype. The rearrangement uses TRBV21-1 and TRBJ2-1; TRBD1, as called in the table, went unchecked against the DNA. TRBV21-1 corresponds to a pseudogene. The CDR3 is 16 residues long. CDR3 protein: CASSKSSPGRDDEQFF. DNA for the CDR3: TGTGCCAGCAGCAAATCGAGCCCGGGAAGGGACGATGAGCAGTTCTTC.

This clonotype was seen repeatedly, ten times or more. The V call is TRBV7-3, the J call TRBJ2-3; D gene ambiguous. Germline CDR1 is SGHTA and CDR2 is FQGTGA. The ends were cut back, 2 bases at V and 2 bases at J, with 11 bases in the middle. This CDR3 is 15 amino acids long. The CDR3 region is CASSLRLGSTDTQYF. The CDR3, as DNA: TGTGCCAGCAGCTTACGGCTGGGCTCCACAGATACGCAGTATTTT.

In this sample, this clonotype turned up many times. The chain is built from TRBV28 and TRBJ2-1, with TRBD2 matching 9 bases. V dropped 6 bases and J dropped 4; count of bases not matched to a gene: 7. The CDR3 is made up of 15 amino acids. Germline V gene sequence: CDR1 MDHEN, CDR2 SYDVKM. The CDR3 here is CASSVAGARYNEQFF. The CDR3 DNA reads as TGTGCCAGCAGCGTAGCGGGAGCGAGGTACAATGAGCAGTTCTTC.

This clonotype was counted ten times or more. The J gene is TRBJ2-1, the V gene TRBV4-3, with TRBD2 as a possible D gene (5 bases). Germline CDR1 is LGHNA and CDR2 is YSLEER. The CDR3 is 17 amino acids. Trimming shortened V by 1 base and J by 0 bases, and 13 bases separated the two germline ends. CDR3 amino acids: CASSQVSRGLSYNEQFF. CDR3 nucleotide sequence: TGCGCCAGCAGCCAAGTTAGTAGAGGGCTCTCCTACAATGAGCAGTTCTTC.

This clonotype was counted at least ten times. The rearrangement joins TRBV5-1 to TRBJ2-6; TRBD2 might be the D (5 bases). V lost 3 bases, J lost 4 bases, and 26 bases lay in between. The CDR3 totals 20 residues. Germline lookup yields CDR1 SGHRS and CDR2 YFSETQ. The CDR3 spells CASSSLVPCGSSNGANVLTF. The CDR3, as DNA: TGCGCCAGCAGCTCCCTGGTCCCCTGCGGGTCCTCTAACGGGGCCAACGTCCTGACTTTC.

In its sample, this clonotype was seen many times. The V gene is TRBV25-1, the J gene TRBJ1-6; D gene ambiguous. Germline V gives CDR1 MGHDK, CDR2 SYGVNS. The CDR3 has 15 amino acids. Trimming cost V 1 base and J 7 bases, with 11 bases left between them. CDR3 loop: CASSEWGLANSPLHF. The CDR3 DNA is TGTGCCAGCAGTGAATGGGGTTTGGCCAATTCACCCCTCCACTTT.

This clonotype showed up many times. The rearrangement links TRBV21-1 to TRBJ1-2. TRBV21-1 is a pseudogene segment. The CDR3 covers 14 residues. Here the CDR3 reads CASSKDEIYYGYTF. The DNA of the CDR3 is TGTGCCAGCAGCAAAGATGAGATATACTATGGCTACACCTTC.

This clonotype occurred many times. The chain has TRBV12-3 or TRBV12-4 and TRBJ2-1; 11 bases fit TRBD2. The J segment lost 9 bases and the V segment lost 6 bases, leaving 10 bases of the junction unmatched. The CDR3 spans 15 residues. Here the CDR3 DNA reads TGTGCCAGCAGGTCCCATAGCGGGAGGGGAGGTGAGCAGTTCTTC. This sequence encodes CASRSHSGRGGEQFF.

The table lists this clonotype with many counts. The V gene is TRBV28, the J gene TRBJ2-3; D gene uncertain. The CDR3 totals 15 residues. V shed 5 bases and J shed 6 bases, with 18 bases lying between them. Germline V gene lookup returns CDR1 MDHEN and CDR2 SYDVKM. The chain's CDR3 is CASSPPKGTGDTQYF. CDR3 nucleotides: TGTGCCAGCAGTCCCCCAAAAGGAACTGGGGATACGCAGTATTTT. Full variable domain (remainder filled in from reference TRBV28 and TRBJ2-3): DVKVTQSSRYLVKRTGEKVFLECVQDMDHENMFWYRQDPGLGLRLIYFSYDVKMKEKGDIPEGYSVSREKKERFSLILESASTNQTSMYLCASSPPKGTGDTQYFGPGTRLTVL.

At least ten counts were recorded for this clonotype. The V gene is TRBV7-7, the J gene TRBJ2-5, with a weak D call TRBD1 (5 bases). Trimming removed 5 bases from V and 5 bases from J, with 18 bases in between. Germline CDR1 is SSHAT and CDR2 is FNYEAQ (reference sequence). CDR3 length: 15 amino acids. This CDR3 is CASSPQPTGAETQYF. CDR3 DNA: TGTGCCAGCAGCCCCCAGCCCACAGGTGCCGAGACCCAGTACTTC.

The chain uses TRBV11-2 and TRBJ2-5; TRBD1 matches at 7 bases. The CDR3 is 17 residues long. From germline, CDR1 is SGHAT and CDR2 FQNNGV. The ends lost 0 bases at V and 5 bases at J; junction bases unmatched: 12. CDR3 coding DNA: TGTGCCAGCAGCTTAGAAGGGAACGACAGGGTAGGGGAGACCCAGTACTTC. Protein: CASSLEGNDRVGETQYF.

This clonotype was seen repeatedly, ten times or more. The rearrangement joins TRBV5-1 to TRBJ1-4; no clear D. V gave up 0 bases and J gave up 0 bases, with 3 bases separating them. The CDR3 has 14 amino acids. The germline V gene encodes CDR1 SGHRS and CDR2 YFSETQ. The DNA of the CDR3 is TGCGCCAGCAGCTTGGACTCAACTAATGAAAAACTGTTTTTT. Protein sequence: CASSLDSTNEKLFF.

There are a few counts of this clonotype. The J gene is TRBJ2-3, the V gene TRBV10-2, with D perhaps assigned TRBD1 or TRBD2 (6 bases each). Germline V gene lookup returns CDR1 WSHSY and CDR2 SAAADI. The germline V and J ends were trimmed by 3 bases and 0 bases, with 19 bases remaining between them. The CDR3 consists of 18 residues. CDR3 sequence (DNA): TGCGCCAGCAGTGAAGCAGGAAGGGGGGCCGGAAGCACAGATACGCAGTATTTT. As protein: CASSEAGRGAGSTDTQYF.

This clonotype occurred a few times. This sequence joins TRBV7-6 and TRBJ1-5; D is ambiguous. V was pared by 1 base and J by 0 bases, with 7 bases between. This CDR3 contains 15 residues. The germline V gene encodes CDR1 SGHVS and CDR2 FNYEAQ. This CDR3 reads CASSLGSSSNQPQHF. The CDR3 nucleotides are TGTGCCAGCAGCTTAGGCAGCTCTAGCAATCAGCCCCAGCATTTT.

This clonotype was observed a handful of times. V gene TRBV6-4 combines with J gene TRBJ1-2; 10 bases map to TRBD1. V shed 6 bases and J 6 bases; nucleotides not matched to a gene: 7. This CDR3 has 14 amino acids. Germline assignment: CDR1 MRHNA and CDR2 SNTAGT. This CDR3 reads CASSPTGTGDGYTF. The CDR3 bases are TGTGCCAGCAGCCCCACCGGGACAGGGGATGGCTACACCTTC.

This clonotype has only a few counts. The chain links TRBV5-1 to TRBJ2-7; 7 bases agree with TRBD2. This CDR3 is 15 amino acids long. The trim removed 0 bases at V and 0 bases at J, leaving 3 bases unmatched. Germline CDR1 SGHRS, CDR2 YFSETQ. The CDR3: CASSLVGGSSYEQYF. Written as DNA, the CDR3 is TGCGCCAGCAGCTTGGTGGGGGGGAGCTCCTACGAGCAGTACTTC.

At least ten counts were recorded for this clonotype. CDR3 protein: CASSFGITSTDTQYF. CDR3 coding DNA: TGTGCCAGCAGCTTTGGCATTACTAGCACAGATACGCAGTATTTT. This chain uses TRBV11-2 with TRBJ2-3; unclear D gene. The length of the CDR3 is 15 residues. V dropped 3 bases and J dropped 0 bases, with 10 bases sitting between them. In germline, CDR1 is SGHAT, CDR2 FQNNGV.

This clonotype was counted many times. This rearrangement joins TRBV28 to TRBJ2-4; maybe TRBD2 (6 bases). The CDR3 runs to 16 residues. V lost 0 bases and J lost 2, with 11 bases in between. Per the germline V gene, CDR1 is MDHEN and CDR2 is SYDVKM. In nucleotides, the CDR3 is TGTGCCAGCAGTTTATGGGGAGGTACTTCCAAAAACATTCAGTACTTC. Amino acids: CASSLWGGTSKNIQYF. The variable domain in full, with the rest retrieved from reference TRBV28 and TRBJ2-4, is DVKVTQSSRYLVKRTGEKVFLECVQDMDHENMFWYRQDPGLGLRLIYFSYDVKMKEKGDIPEGYSVSREKKERFSLILESASTNQTSMYLCASSLWGGTSKNIQYFGAGTRLSVL.

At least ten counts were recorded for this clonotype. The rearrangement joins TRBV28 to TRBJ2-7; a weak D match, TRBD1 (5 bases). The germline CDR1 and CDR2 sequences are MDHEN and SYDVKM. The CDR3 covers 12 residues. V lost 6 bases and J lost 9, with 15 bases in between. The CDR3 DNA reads TGTGCCAGCAGACCTTCAGGGTTGTCGCAGTACTTC. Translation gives CASRPSGLSQYF.

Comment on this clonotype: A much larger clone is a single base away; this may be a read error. CDR3 DNA sequence: TGTGCCACCAGCACAACGGGACTAGCGACCAATGAGCAGTTCTTC. This gives the protein CATSTTGLATNEQFF. The chain recombines TRBV15 with TRBJ2-1; 10 bases map to TRBD2. From germline, CDR1 is LNHNV and CDR2 YYDKDF (reference sequence). V lost 4 bases, J lost 6 bases, and 6 bases stayed unmatched. CDR3 length: 15 residues. Combining the CDR3 with reference TRBV15 and TRBJ2-1 gives the whole variable domain DAMVIQNPRYQVTQFGKPVTLSCSQTLNHNVMYWYQQKSSQAPKLLFHYYDKDFNNEADTPDNFQSRRPNTSFCFLDIRSPGLGDTAMYLCATSTTGLATNEQFFGPGTRLTVL.

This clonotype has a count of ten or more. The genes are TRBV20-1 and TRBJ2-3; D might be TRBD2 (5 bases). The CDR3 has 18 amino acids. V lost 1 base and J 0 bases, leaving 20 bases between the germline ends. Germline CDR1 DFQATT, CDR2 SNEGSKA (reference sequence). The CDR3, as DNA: TGCAGTGCTAGAGCGGCCTTCCTGAGGGCCTCTAGCACAGATACGCAGTATTTT. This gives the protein CSARAAFLRASSTDTQYF.

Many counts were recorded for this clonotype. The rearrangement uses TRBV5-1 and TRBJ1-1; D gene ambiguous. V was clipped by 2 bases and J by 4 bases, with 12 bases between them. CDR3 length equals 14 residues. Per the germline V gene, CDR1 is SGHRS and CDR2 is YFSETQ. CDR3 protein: CASSFSGRATEAFF. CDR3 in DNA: TGCGCCAGCAGCTTTTCGGGAAGGGCCACTGAAGCTTTCTTT.